One and the same sample provided the 2 T cell receptor beta chains below, sequenced in a study of blood T cells in healthy people across ages. A second PCR of about 7 to 11 cycles used a sample-barcoded 5' primer and a J-beta primer mix. TCRdb re-called the 5' RACE reads with MiXCR, one entry per CDR3 protein. The table shows over 600,000 distinct CDR3 sequences, with less than 60% occurring only once. Input material: blood. The receptors originated from a man at least 80 years old in good health.

The sample holds a few counts of this clonotype. The chain is built from TRBV20-1 and TRBJ2-1; maybe TRBD2 (5 bases). V dropped 8 bases and J dropped 8 bases, with 22 bases sitting between them. The CDR3 is 14 residues long. Germline V gene sequence: CDR1 DFQATT, CDR2 SNEGSKA (reference sequence). CDR3 nucleotide sequence: TGCAGTCCTTTTTTGGCCCGGGAAGGCGATGAGCAGTTCTTC. Translation: CSPFLAREGDEQFF.

This chain connects TRBV29-1 to TRBJ2-5; 9 positions agree with TRBD2. Germline lookup yields CDR1 SQVTM and CDR2 ANQGSEA. The CDR3 runs 12 residues. V dropped 6 bases and J dropped 5; count of bases not matched to a gene: 4. CDR3 loop: CSVRSGSETQYF. The CDR3 bases are TGCAGCGTCCGTAGCGGGAGTGAGACCCAGTACTTC.